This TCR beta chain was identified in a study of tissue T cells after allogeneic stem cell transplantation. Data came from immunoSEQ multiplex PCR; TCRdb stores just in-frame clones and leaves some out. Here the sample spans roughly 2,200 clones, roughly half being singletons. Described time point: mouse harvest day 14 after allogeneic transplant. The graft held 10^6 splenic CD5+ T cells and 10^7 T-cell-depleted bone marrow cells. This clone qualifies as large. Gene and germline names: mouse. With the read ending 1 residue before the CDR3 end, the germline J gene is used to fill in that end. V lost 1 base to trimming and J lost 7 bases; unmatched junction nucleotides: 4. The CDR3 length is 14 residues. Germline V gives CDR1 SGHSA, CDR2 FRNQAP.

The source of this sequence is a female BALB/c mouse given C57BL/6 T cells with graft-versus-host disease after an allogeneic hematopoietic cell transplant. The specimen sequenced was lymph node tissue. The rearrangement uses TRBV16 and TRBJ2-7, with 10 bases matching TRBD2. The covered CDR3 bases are TGTGCAAGCAGCTTAGTTCTGGGGGGGCGCGAACAGTAC. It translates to CASSLVLGGREQY. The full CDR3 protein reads CASSLVLGGREQYF.